The clone carrying this T cell receptor (beta chain) was picked up many times. Its antigen is as yet unknown. The sample originates from a study of neurological immune-mediated disorders. Study in general: Of 35 or so multiple sclerosis patients, some 31 were relapsing-remitting and 3 secondary progressive. Overall study findings and caveats: When grouped phylogenetically, the repertoires of 18 of the 34 multiple sclerosis patients fell together in one related-CDR3 cluster, which is a possible signature. No CDR3 amino acid sequences were shared by expanded clones across subjects, suggesting private repertoires in all groups.

Germline values: CDR1 DFQATT, CDR2 SNEGSKA (reference sequence). V gave up 3 bases and J gave up 7 bases; unmatched junction bases: 9. The CDR3 has 16 residues. 5'RACE with 10-nucleotide random UMIs produced the cDNA. Each CDR3 protein gets one entry after TCRdb re-called the 5' RACE reads with MiXCR. The table has roughly 62,000 distinct CDR3 sequences, roughly 2.5% seen once; the top ten hold 3%. The receptor comes from a man aged 50 to 59 with multiple sclerosis. J is TRBJ2-1 and V is TRBV20-1, with 13 nucleotides matching TRBD2. The source material was PBMCs. The CDR3 DNA reads TGCAGTGCTAGGAAACCGACTAGCGGGAGGACTAATGAGCAGTTCTTC. Protein product: CSARKPTSGRTNEQFF.